The 19 T cell receptor beta chains below were found in one sample sequenced in a study of shared clonotypes between healthy human individuals. Assay used: immunoSEQ multiplex PCR; TCRdb lists only in-frame clones, some missing. The repertoire holds some 490,000 clones, with roughly 80% as singletons. Input material: PBMCs. The receptors here all came from a woman aged 40 to 49 in good health. Some clones in this sample may be carry-over from other donors' samples.

This clone was counted only a few times. The CDR3 here is CASSPPRTGEPYNEQFF. The DNA of the CDR3 is TGTGCCAGCAGCCCACCCCGGACGGGAGAACCCTACAATGAGCAGTTCTTC. The chain couples TRBV4-2 to TRBJ2-1, with D possibly being TRBD2 (6 bases). Germline V gene sequence: CDR1 LGHNA, CDR2 YNFKEQ. V was clipped by 4 bases and J by 2 bases, with 18 bases between them. This CDR3 is built from 17 residues.

This clone was observed once. Being one base from a much bigger clone, this may be a read error. The sample contains more than one DNA sequence encoding this CDR3. V gene TRBV29-1 combines with J gene TRBJ1-1; D gene ambiguous. This CDR3 spans 11 amino acids. CDR1 is SQVTM and CDR2 is ANQGSEA in the germline V gene. The CDR3 bases are TGCAGCGTTGCATGGAACACTGAAGCCTTCTTT. Translation: CSVAWNTEAFF.

In this sample, this clone turned up a few times. The gene calls are TRBV28 and TRBJ2-7, with TRBD1 identical over 9 bases. CDR1 is MDHEN, CDR2 SYDVKM, per germline. CDR3 length: 14 residues. V lost 8 bases and J lost 6; bases outside the gene matches: 11. As DNA, the CDR3 is TGTGCCAGCCTCGACCGGACAGGGGCCTCCGAGCAGTACTTC. This sequence encodes CASLDRTGASEQYF.

The chain carries TRBV10-2 and TRBJ2-2; D gene unclear. Germline loops: CDR1 WSHSY, CDR2 SAAADI. This CDR3 region has 17 residues. Trimming took off 2 bases at V and 1 base at J, with 14 bases between the two ends. The CDR3 loop reads CASSEPPGRGNTGELFF. The CDR3 DNA reads as TGCGCCAGCAGTGAGCCTCCCGGAAGAGGGAACACCGGGGAGCTGTTTTTT.

V gene TRBV2 combines with J gene TRBJ2-5, with a weak D call TRBD2 (5 bases). Germline V gene data show CDR1 as SNHLY and CDR2 as FYNNEI. Trimming took off 4 bases at V and 7 bases at J, with 13 bases between the two ends. The CDR3 extends over 13 amino acids. This CDR3 reads CASSAIRGGTQYF. The CDR3 DNA is TGTGCCAGCAGTGCCATACGAGGAGGGACCCAGTACTTC.

This chain joins TRBV9 and TRBJ2-7; TRBD1 aligns across 8 bases. Germline CDR1 SGDLS, CDR2 YYNGEE. V lost 4 bases and J lost 5; bases outside the gene matches: 14. CDR3 size: 16 residues. The CDR3 is CASSPRETGERDEQYF. The CDR3 region has the DNA TGTGCCAGCAGCCCTAGGGAGACAGGGGAACGCGACGAGCAGTACTTC.

The CDR3 DNA reads TGTGCCAGCAGCGAAGGGACAGGGGGTTTCAATCAGCCCCAGCATTTT. This sequence encodes CASSEGTGGFNQPQHF. The gene calls are TRBV7-9 and TRBJ1-5; TRBD1 aligns across 11 bases. CDR1 is SEHNR and CDR2 is FQNEAQ in the germline V gene (reference sequence). This CDR3 contains 16 residues. V trimming: 5 bases; J trimming: 3 bases; junction bases outside the gene matches: 6.

The gene calls are TRBV6-1 and TRBJ2-1, with 9 bases fitting TRBD2. V lost 8 bases, J lost 3 bases, and 5 bases stayed unmatched. Germline V CDR1 and CDR2: MNHNS, SASEGT. The CDR3 totals 14 residues. CDR3 sequence (DNA): TGTGCCAGCTCTACTAGCGGGTACTACAATGAGCAGTTCTTC. Translated: CASSTSGYYNEQFF.

This chain connects TRBV28 to TRBJ1-2; D is uncertain. CDR1 is MDHEN and CDR2 is SYDVKM in the germline V gene. The CDR3 totals 14 residues. V lost 4 bases and J 5 bases, leaving 14 bases between the germline ends. The chain's CDR3 is CASSSRNLRYGYTF. CDR3 in DNA: TGTGCCAGCAGTTCCCGAAACCTCCGGTATGGCTACACCTTC.

This clone showed up just once. A far larger clone is just one base off, so this is likely a read error. The chain employs TRBV28 and TRBJ2-7, with TRBD1 as a possible D gene (5 bases). V gave up 5 bases and J gave up 0 bases, with 14 bases separating them. The germline V gene has CDR1 MDHEN and CDR2 SYDVKM. The CDR3 extends over 15 amino acids. CDR3 in amino acids: CASSPWGSVSYEQYF. CDR3 sequence (DNA): TGTGCCAGCAGTCCCTGGGGCAGCGTCTCCTACGAGCAGTACTTC.

The chain joins TRBV5-4 to TRBJ2-5; D is unresolved. The CDR3 extends over 15 amino acids. V was clipped by 0 bases and J by 5 bases, with 14 bases between them. Germline V gives CDR1 SGHNT, CDR2 YYREEE (reference sequence). The CDR3 region is CASSLDTNPSETQYF. Here the CDR3 DNA reads TGTGCCAGCAGCTTGGACACGAACCCGTCGGAGACCCAGTACTTC.

This chain joins TRBV2 and TRBJ2-1; 11 bases fit TRBD2. Losses at the gene ends were 0 bases for V and 9 bases for J; bases not matched to a gene: 10. This CDR3 comprises 17 residues. Germline CDR1 and CDR2: SNHLY and FYNNEI. CDR3 sequence: CASSEAYPGTSGSEQFF. DNA for the CDR3: TGTGCCAGCAGTGAAGCATACCCGGGGACTAGCGGTAGTGAGCAGTTCTTC.

As concerns this clone: With a far larger clone one base away, a read error is the likely cause. The chain joins TRBV5-6 to TRBJ2-1; 7 bases are a match to TRBD2. In germline, CDR1 is SGHDT, CDR2 YYEEEE. V trimming: 0 bases; J trimming: 6 bases; junction bases outside the gene matches: 12. CDR3 size: 17 residues. In DNA, the CDR3 is TGTGCCAGCAGCTTGGCAGTGAGAGGGAGGGCGTTCAATGAGCAGTTCTTC. It codes for CASSLAVRGRAFNEQFF.

The CDR3 DNA reads TGTGCCAGCAGGCCTGAACTCAGCTCTGGAAACACCATATATTTT. Its translation: CASRPELSSGNTIYF. The gene calls are TRBV6-6 and TRBJ1-3; D not resolved. V was shortened by 6 bases and J by 0 bases, with 12 bases between the two germline ends. CDR1 MNHNY and CDR2 SVGAGI come from the germline V gene (reference sequence). The CDR3 runs to 15 residues.

Only one count was recorded for this clone. The chain employs TRBV28 and TRBJ1-5, with unresolved D. V was shortened by 6 bases and J by 2 bases, with 20 bases between the two germline ends. This CDR3 spans 17 amino acids. Germline CDR1 is MDHEN and CDR2 is SYDVKM. In nucleotides, the CDR3 is TGTGCCAGCAGCCCTGGATTACCCCAACCAGGCAATCAGCCCCAGCATTTT. Translating it yields CASSPGLPQPGNQPQHF.

A word on this clone: This sample also contains other DNA sequences that code for the same CDR3. CDR3 sequence: CASSLGRSTGELFF. The CDR3 nucleotides read TGTGCCAGCAGCTTAGGACGGAGCACCGGGGAGCTGTTTTTT. The chain couples TRBV11-2 to TRBJ2-2; D not resolved. Germline V gene sequence: CDR1 SGHAT, CDR2 FQNNGV. This CDR3 has 14 amino acids. V was cut by 1 base and J by 4 bases, with 7 bases left in between.

V usage is TRBV7-5 and J usage is TRBJ2-7; TRBD1 is the table's D call and was not checked against the DNA. TRBV7-5 is a pseudogene. The CDR3 extends over 16 amino acids. The CDR3 nucleotides read TGTGCCAGAAGCCTCGGGGACAGGGGGCTGCCCTACGAGCAGTACTTC. This translates into CARSLGDRGLPYEQYF.

This clone was seen ten or more times. The chain is built from TRBV30 and TRBJ2-5; D is ambiguous. Judging by the DNA end, TRBJ2-7 fits better; the J call may be wrong. The length of the CDR3 is 11 residues. CDR1 GTSNPN and CDR2 SVGIG come from the germline V gene (reference sequence). The chain's CDR3 is CAWSTYDEQYF. Here the CDR3 DNA reads TGTGCCTGGAGTACCTACGACGAGCAGTACTTC.

This clone showed up just a few times. It may be a read error: a sequence one base away is much more abundant. The CDR3 DNA is TGTGCCAGCAGCTATCTGTGGAGTTCGGTGCAGTACTTC. Its translation is CASSYLWSSVQYF. This sequence joins TRBV7-6 and TRBJ2-7; D uncertain. Germline-derived CDR1 and CDR2 are SGHVS and FNYEAQ. This CDR3 contains 13 residues. Trimming stripped 4 bases from V and 9 bases from J, with 16 bases between.